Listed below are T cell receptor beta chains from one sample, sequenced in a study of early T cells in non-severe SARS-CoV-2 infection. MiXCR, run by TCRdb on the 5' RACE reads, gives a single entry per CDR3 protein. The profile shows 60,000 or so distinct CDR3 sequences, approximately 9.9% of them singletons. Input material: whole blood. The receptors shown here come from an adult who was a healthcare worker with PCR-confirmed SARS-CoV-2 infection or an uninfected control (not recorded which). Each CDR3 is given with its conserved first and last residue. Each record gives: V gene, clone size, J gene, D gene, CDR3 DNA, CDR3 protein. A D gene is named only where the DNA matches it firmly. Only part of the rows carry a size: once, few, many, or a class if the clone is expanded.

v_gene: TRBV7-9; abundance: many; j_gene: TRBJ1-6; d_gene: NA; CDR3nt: TGTGCCAGCAGCCCAGAGGGGCGTCCGTTTTCACCCCTCCACTTT; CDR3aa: CASSPEGRPFSPLHF
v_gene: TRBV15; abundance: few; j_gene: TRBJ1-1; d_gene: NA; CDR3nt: TGTGCCACCAGCAGAGAGGGGGGCTCTGAAGCTTTCTTT; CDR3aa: CATSREGGSEAFF
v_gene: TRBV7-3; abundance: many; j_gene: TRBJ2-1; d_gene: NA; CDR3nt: TGTGCCAGCAGCCCGACGCCCCACCCAAACAATGAGCAGTTCTTC; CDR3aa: CASSPTPHPNNEQFF
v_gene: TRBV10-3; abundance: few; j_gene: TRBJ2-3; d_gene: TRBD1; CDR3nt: TGTGCCATCAGTGTAACAGGGGTCGCAGATACGCAGTATTTT; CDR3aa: CAISVTGVADTQYF
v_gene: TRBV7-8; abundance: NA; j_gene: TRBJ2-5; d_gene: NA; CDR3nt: TGTGCCAGCAGCACGGACGTTTTCCAAGAGACCCAGTACTTC; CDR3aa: CASSTDVFQETQYF
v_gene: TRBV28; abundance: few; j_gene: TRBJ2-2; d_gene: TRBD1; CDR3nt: TGTGCCAGCAGTTTTCCCCCCGGGACAGGGCGAGGCACCGGGGAGCTGTTTTTT; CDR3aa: CASSFPPGTGRGTGELFF
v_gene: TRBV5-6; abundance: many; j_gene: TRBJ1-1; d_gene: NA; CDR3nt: TGTGCCAGCAGCTTAACAGGGAGGGAAGCTTTCTTT; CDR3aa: CASSLTGREAFF
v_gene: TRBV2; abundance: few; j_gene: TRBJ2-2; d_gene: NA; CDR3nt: TGTGCCTCCGGGGCGGGGACCGACACCGGGGAGCTGTTTTTT; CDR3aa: CASGAGTDTGELFF
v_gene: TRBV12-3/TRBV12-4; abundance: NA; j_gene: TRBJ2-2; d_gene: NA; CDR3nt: TGTGCCAGCAGGAGGGACCTATCCGCCGGGGAGCTGTTTTTT; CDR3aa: CASRRDLSAGELFF
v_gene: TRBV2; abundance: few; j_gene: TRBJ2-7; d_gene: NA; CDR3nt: TGTGCCAGCACCCCCGAAGTAAACTCCTACGAGCAGTACTTC; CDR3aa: CASTPEVNSYEQYF
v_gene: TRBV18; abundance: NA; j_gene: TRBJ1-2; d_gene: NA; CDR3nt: TGTGCCAGCTCAACGGGGACGTCTGGCTACACCTTC; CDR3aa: CASSTGTSGYTF
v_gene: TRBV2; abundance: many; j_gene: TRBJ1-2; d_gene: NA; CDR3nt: TGTGCCAGCAGTGAAACAGGGTATAGTGGCTACACCTTC; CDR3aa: CASSETGYSGYTF
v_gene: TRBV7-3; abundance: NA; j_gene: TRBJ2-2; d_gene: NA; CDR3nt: TGTGCCAGCAGCCCCGGGACTGTATCGACCGGGGAGCTGTTTTTT; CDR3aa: CASSPGTVSTGELFF
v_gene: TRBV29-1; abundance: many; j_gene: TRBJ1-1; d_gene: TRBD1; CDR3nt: TGCAGCGCCAGTTACAGGGGGCGAAACACTGAAGCTTTCTTT; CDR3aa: CSASYRGRNTEAFF
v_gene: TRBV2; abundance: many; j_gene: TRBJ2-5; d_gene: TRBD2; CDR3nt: TGTGCCAGCAGACCCGGGACTAGAGAGACCCAGTACTTC; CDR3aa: CASRPGTRETQYF
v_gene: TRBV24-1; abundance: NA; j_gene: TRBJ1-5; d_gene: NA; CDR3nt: TGTGCCACCAGCCATGGGGAGGAAGCCCAGCATTTT; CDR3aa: CATSHGEEAQHF
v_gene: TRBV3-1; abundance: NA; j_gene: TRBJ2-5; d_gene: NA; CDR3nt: TGTGCCAGCAGCCATGCACGGACCCAGTACTTC; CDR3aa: CASSHARTQYF
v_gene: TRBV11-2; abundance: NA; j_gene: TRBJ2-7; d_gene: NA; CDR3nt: TGTGCCAGCAGCTTACGCGGGGCTCTCGAGCAGTACTTC; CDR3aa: CASSLRGALEQYF
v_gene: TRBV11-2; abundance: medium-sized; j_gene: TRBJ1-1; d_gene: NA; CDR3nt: TGTGCCAGCAGCTATGAGAACACTGAAGCTTTCTTT; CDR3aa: CASSYENTEAFF
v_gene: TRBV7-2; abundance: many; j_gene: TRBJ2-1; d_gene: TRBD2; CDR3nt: TGTGCCAGCAGCTTCCTAGCGGAGGTTTCCGCCCCGTTCTTC; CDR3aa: CASSFLAEVSAPFF
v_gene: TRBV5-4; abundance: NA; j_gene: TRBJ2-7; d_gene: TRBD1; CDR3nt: TGTGCCAGCAGCTTGACCAACAGGGGGGCCTACGAGCAGTACTTC; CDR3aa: CASSLTNRGAYEQYF
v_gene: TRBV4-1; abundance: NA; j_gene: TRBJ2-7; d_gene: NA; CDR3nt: TGCGCCAGCAGCCCGGGACTTAAACCCTACGAGCAGTACTTC; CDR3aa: CASSPGLKPYEQYF
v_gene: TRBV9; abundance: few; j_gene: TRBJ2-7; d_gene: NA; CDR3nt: TGTGCCAGCAGCTCGGGAGGACAGTTGACCTACGAGCAGTACTTC; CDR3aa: CASSSGGQLTYEQYF
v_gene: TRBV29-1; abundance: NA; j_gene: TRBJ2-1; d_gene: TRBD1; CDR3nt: TGCAGCGTCGAGCCCCGACAGGGCCATGAGCAGTTCTTC; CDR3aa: CSVEPRQGHEQFF
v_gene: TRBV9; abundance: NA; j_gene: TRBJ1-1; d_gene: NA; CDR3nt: TGTGCCAGCAGTAGAGGGGACACGGTCGGTGAAGCTTTCTTT; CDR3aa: CASSRGDTVGEAFF
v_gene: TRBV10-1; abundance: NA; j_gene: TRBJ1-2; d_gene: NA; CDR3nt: TGCGCCAGCAGTGAGTCGGGGGACTATGGCTACACCTTC; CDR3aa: CASSESGDYGYTF
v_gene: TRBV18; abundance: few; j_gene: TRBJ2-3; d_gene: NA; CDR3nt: TGTGCCAGCTCACCATCAGATACGCAGTATTTT; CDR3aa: CASSPSDTQYF
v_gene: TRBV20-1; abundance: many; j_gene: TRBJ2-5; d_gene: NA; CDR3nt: TGCAGTGCTAAATCTTCCTTCGGGGAGACCCAGTACTTC; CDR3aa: CSAKSSFGETQYF
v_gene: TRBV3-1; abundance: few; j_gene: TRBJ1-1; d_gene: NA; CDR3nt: TGTGCCAGCAGCTCCCAAAGACTGCGGTTTGAAGCTTTCTTT; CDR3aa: CASSSQRLRFEAFF
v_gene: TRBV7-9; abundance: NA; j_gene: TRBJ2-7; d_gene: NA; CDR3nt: TGTGCCAGCAGCTTAGGGCGGATCGACGAGCAGTACTTC; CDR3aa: CASSLGRIDEQYF
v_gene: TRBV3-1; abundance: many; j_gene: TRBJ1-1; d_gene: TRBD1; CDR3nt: TGTGCCAGCAGCCAAGGGACAGGGGGCACTGAAGCTTTCTTT; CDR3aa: CASSQGTGGTEAFF
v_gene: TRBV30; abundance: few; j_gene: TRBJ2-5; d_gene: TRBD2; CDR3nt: TGTGCCTGGAGTCGGACTAGCGGGGGCCAAGAGACCCAGTACTTC; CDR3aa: CAWSRTSGGQETQYF
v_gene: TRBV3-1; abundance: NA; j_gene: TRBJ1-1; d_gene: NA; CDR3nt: TGTGCCAGCCGAAGTGGTGTGAACACTGAAGCTTTCTTT; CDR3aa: CASRSGVNTEAFF
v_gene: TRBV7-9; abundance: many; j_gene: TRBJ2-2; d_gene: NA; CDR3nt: TGTGCCAGCAGCTTAGACGGGGAGCTGTTTTTT; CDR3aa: CASSLDGELFF